The 11 T cell receptor beta chains in this list originate from one sample, sequenced in a study of CD8 T cells in ankylosing spondylitis. Study-wide points: Among TCR beta sequences, a motif of 7 to 9 highly homologous variants appeared characteristic of ankylosing spondylitis blood.

TCRdb reprocessed the 5' RACE reads via MiXCR and lists one record per CDR3 protein. The sample carries over 600,000 distinct CDR3 sequences, around 19% recorded once. Antigens for these TCRs are unknown. Source material: blood, either unsorted or a sorted T cell fraction (not recorded which). The origin of the receptors is a male donor with ankylosing spondylitis.

V gene TRBV7-9 combines with J gene TRBJ2-5; 8 bases are shared with TRBD2. V gave up 4 bases and J gave up 1 base; unmatched junction bases: 11. The CDR3 contains 17 residues. The V gene's germline CDR1 is SEHNR and CDR2 FQNEAQ (reference sequence). In DNA form, the CDR3 reads TGTGCCAGCAGCTCACCGGGACTAGATGGGGTCCAAGAGACCCAGTACTTC. Its protein product is CASSSPGLDGVQETQYF.

This clonotype was detected a few times. This chain uses TRBV29-1 with TRBJ2-7, with 9 bases matching TRBD1. V trimming: 2 bases; J trimming: 4 bases; junction bases outside the gene matches: 12. The CDR3 is 16 amino acids. Germline CDR1 reads SQVTM; CDR2 reads ANQGSEA. CDR3 in amino acids: CSVEIRGTGGSYEQYF. The CDR3 DNA reads TGCAGCGTTGAAATTCGGGGAACAGGGGGCAGTTACGAGCAGTACTTC.

The J gene is TRBJ2-7, the V gene TRBV10-1; D is possibly TRBD1 (6 bases). Per germline, CDR1 WNHNN and CDR2 SYGVQD (reference sequence). V dropped 3 bases and J dropped 5 bases, with 8 bases sitting between them. The CDR3 has 12 amino acids. Here the CDR3 reads CASSDPGDEQYF. DNA for the CDR3: TGCGCCAGCAGTGACCCAGGGGACGAGCAGTACTTC.

This clonotype has only a few counts. V is TRBV12-3 or TRBV12-4 and J is TRBJ1-1; D may be TRBD1 (6 bases). The CDR3 has 17 residues. With 5 bases removed from V and 5 bases from J, the gap between germline ends came to 24 bases. This CDR3 is CASSPRQVRSVWTEAFF. Here the CDR3 DNA reads TGTGCCAGCAGTCCCCGACAGGTTCGATCGGTTTGGACTGAAGCTTTCTTT.

Here the CDR3 DNA reads TGTGCCAGCACCATAGGGGGGGGCGGCACTGAAGCTTTCTTT. Translated: CASTIGGGGTEAFF. V usage is TRBV28 and J usage is TRBJ1-1; a possible D gene is TRBD1 (6 bases). Germline-derived CDR1 and CDR2 are MDHEN and SYDVKM. CDR3 length equals 14 residues. Trimming shortened V by 7 bases and J by 4 bases, and 16 bases separated the two germline ends.

This chain uses TRBV14 with TRBJ2-7; D may be TRBD2 (7 bases). Germline assignment: CDR1 SGHDN and CDR2 FVKESK. Trimming took 2 bases from V and 1 from J, leaving 15 bases between them. This CDR3 contains 16 residues. The CDR3 loop reads CASSQSGGPVSYEQYF. CDR3 DNA: TGTGCCAGCAGCCAATCCGGGGGGCCTGTGTCCTACGAGCAGTACTTC.

This clonotype was counted a few times. The chain combines TRBV20-1 with TRBJ2-7, with 9 bases identical to TRBD1. The CDR3 length is 14 residues. From germline, CDR1 is DFQATT and CDR2 SNEGSKA (reference sequence). J gave up 3 bases and V 6 bases, and 9 bases lay outside the gene matches. The chain's CDR3 is CSAGGQGPNYEQYF. The CDR3 nucleotides are TGCAGTGCCGGGGGACAGGGACCGAACTACGAGCAGTACTTC.

In this sample, this clonotype turned up a few times. The chain joins TRBV12-3 or TRBV12-4 to TRBJ1-6; a weak D match, TRBD1 (5 bases). The length of the CDR3 is 17 residues. V gave up 1 base and J gave up 0 bases, with 10 bases separating them. The CDR3 DNA is TGTGCCAGCAGTTTAGGGTCGAGGGGCTCCTATAATTCACCCCTCCACTTT. Translation: CASSLGSRGSYNSPLHF.

Of note for this clonotype: A read error is likely, as this CDR3 ends without the conserved phenylalanine or tryptophan. The chain employs TRBV6-1 and TRBJ1-1; D not resolved. The germline V gene encodes CDR1 MNHNS and CDR2 SASEGT. This CDR3 has 13 amino acids. V was shortened by 7 bases and J by 3 bases, with 12 bases between the two germline ends. The CDR3 sequence: CASIKGEYTEAFS. In DNA, the CDR3 is TGTGCCAGCATAAAGGGCGAATACACTGAAGCTTTCTCT.

This chain connects TRBV12-3 or TRBV12-4 to TRBJ1-1; tentative D call: TRBD1 (5 bases). CDR3 size: 13 residues. V was shortened by 2 bases and J by 6 bases, with 10 bases between the two germline ends. CDR3 sequence (DNA): TGTGCCAGCAGTTTACAGGGCTTCGCTGAAGCTTTCTTT. Its protein is CASSLQGFAEAFF.

This clonotype turned up a few times. This chain connects TRBV12-3 or TRBV12-4 to TRBJ2-1, with TRBD1 matching 11 bases. The ends lost 7 bases at V and 10 bases at J; junction bases unmatched: 6. The CDR3 covers 13 residues. The CDR3 DNA reads as TGTGCCAGCACCGGACAGGGGGCGGGGGAGCAGTTCTTC. Its translation: CASTGQGAGEQFF.